This T cell receptor (beta chain) emerged from a study of blood T cell repertoires in COVID-19. The wider study: Samples came from the United States, Italy and Spain, spanning acute and convalescent COVID-19.

Seattle researchers signed up patients amid active infection and tracked them longitudinally. V lost 4 bases and J lost 8, with 15 bases in between. Germline assignment: CDR1 SGHTS and CDR2 YDEGEE. This CDR3 contains 14 residues. Study processing details: Estimates of nucleated cell counts were drawn from the amplification of reference gene primers. The method was immunoSEQ multiplex PCR; TCRdb's version includes in-frame clones alone and lacks a portion of them. The DNA was the basis for D and trimming; V, J and clone size are from that table. The sample records about 210,000 clones, under 90% being singletons.

This TCR came from a woman at least 80 years old with COVID-19, enrolled during active disease. The sequenced material came from peripheral blood. The chain combines TRBV5-8 with TRBJ1-4; maybe TRBD1 (6 bases). As DNA, the CDR3 is TGTGCCAGCAGCCACAGGGTGGCAAGCGAAAAACTGTTTTTT. This translates into CASSHRVASEKLFF.